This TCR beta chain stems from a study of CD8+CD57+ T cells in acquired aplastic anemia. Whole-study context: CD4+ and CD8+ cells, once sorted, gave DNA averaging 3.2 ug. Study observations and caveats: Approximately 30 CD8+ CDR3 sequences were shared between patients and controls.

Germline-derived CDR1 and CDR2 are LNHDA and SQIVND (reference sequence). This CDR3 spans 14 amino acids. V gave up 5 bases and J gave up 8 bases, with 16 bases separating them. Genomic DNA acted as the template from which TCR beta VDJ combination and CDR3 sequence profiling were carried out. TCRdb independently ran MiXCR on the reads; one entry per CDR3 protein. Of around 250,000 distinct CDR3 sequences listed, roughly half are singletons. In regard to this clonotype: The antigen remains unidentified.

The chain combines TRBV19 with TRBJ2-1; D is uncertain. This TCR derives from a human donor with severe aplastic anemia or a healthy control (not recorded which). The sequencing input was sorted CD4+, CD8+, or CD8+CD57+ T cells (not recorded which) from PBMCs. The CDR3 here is CASSPSGRVHEQFF. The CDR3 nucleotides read TGTGCCAGTAGTCCCAGTGGTCGGGTTCATGAGCAGTTCTTC.